These 23 T cell receptor beta chains came from one sample sequenced in a study of immune evolution from preneoplasia to lung adenocarcinoma. Clones were read by immunoSEQ multiplex PCR, and TCRdb kept only the in-frame ones, dropping some. The sample shows approximately 5,000 clones, approximately 86% of them seen only once. What was sequenced was FFPE invasive lung adenocarcinoma tissue. The receptors stem from a person aged 50-69 years with lung adenocarcinoma.

The J gene is TRBJ2-2, the V gene TRBV15, with D hard to call. Germline CDR1 is LNHNV and CDR2 is YYDKDF (reference sequence). The CDR3 covers 14 residues. The V end lost 0 bases, the J end lost 4 bases, and 6 bases lay between the germline ends. The CDR3 DNA reads as TGTGCCACCAGCAGAGAAGCCGGCACCGGGGAGCTGTTTTTT. It encodes CATSREAGTGELFF.

This chain connects TRBV12-5 to TRBJ2-1; TRBD2 aligns across 9 bases. V was clipped by 3 bases and J by 4 bases; unmatched bases: 7. This CDR3 has 16 residues. Germline-derived CDR1 and CDR2 are LGHNT and FRNRAP. This CDR3 is CASGFLSGSPYNEQFF. The CDR3 DNA follows: TGTGCTAGTGGTTTCCTTAGCGGGAGTCCTTACAATGAGCAGTTCTTC.

The chain employs TRBV9 and TRBJ2-3; D may be TRBD2 (5 bases). Germline CDR1 is SGDLS and CDR2 is YYNGEE. The CDR3 has 15 amino acids. Trimming pared 0 bases from V and 4 bases from J, leaving 12 bases between. The CDR3: CASSVDEGIADTQYF. DNA for the CDR3: TGTGCCAGCAGCGTAGATGAGGGTATCGCAGATACGCAGTATTTT.

The chain is built from TRBV5-4 and TRBJ2-1; 10 bases are shared with TRBD2. The CDR3 length is 17 residues. Trimming took 0 bases from V and 10 from J; bases not matched to a gene: 13. Germline CDR1 reads SGHNT; CDR2 reads YYREEE (reference sequence). As DNA, the CDR3 is TGTGCCAGCAGCTTGGCGAGGGTAGCGGGAGGAGGGGGGGAGCAGTTCTTC. It encodes CASSLARVAGGGGEQFF. The entire variable domain, with the rest obtained from reference TRBV5-4 and TRBJ2-1, is as follows: ETGVTQSPTHLIKTRGQQVTLRCSSQSGHNTVSWYQQALGQGPQFIFQYYREEENGRGNFPPRFSGLQFPNYSSELNVNALELDDSALYLCASSLARVAGGGGEQFFGPGTRLTVL.

The gene calls are TRBV28 and TRBJ1-5, with D unclear. Germline CDR1 and CDR2: MDHEN and SYDVKM. V was shortened by 2 bases and J by 6 bases, with 8 bases between the two germline ends. The CDR3 extends over 13 amino acids. This chain's CDR3 is CASSLVGLQPQHF. The CDR3 DNA is TGTGCCAGCAGTTTAGTTGGTCTTCAGCCCCAGCATTTT.

This chain links TRBV28 with TRBJ2-2; 9 nucleotides line up with TRBD2. V shed 6 bases, J shed 3 bases, and the junction held 8 bases outside the gene matches. The CDR3 has 16 residues. The V gene's germline CDR1 is MDHEN and CDR2 SYDVKM. The CDR3, as DNA: TGTGCCAGCAGGACTTGGGGACTAGCAGACACCGGGGAGCTGTTTTTT. Amino acids: CASRTWGLADTGELFF.

The chain has TRBV30 and TRBJ1-1; D ambiguous. V was shortened by 0 bases and J by 3 bases, with 11 bases between the two germline ends. Germline CDR1 is GTSNPN and CDR2 is SVGIG (reference sequence). CDR3 length: 14 residues. CDR3 in DNA: TGTGCCTGGAGTGTACGAGGTACGCACACTGAAGCTTTCTTT. Its protein is CAWSVRGTHTEAFF.

V usage is TRBV5-1 and J usage is TRBJ2-7; D uncertain. CDR3 size: 13 residues. The V end lost 1 base, the J end lost 3 bases, and 8 bases lay between the germline ends. Germline CDR1 SGHRS, CDR2 YFSETQ. The CDR3 sequence is CASSLWSNYEQYF. The CDR3 DNA sequence: TGCGCCAGCAGCTTGTGGTCGAACTACGAGCAGTACTTC.

The gene calls are TRBV18 and TRBJ2-5; no firm D call. The ends were cut back, 4 bases at V and 3 bases at J, with 6 bases in the middle. The germline V gene encodes CDR1 KGHSH and CDR2 LQKENI. The CDR3 is 12 amino acids. The CDR3 loop reads CASSQEEETQYF. The CDR3 DNA reads as TGTGCCAGCTCACAAGAGGAAGAGACCCAGTACTTC.

The V gene is TRBV6-5, the J gene TRBJ2-5; D uncertain. Between the trimmed V and J ends, which lost 3 bases and 5 bases, there was a span of 7 bases. This CDR3 comprises 12 residues. Per the germline V gene, CDR1 is MNHEY and CDR2 is SVGAGI. The CDR3 region is CASSYTRETQYF. CDR3 sequence (DNA): TGTGCCAGCAGTTATACACGGGAGACCCAGTACTTC.

This chain joins TRBV19 and TRBJ2-7, with 10 bases that match TRBD2. Germline CDR1 reads LNHDA; CDR2 reads SQIVND (reference sequence). This CDR3 region has 19 residues. Trimming at V came to 4 bases and at J to 7 bases, leaving 22 bases not matched to a gene. The CDR3 loop reads CASSKHPSGSSSAEGEQYF. The CDR3 DNA is TGTGCCAGTAGTAAGCACCCTAGCGGGAGTTCGTCGGCGGAGGGAGAGCAGTACTTC.

The chain joins TRBV18 to TRBJ2-7; D is undetermined. Germline V gene data show CDR1 as KGHSH and CDR2 as LQKENI. The CDR3 is 15 residues long. V dropped 3 bases and J dropped 3 bases, with 15 bases sitting between them. The CDR3 here is CASSPPASEGYEQYF. The CDR3 nucleotides read TGTGCCAGCTCACCCCCGGCTAGTGAAGGCTACGAGCAGTACTTC.

The V call is TRBV7-2, the J call TRBJ2-1, with D hard to call. V was clipped by 3 bases and J by 5 bases, with 11 bases between them. Germline CDR1 SGHTA, CDR2 FQGNSA. CDR3 length: 14 amino acids. The CDR3 loop is CASSLTAWNNEQFF. Here the CDR3 DNA reads TGTGCCAGCAGCTTGACGGCCTGGAACAATGAGCAGTTCTTC.

This sequence joins TRBV2 and TRBJ1-5; the match to TRBD1 covers 8 bases. Losses at the gene ends were 4 bases for V and 7 bases for J; bases not matched to a gene: 9. The CDR3 consists of 15 residues. The germline V gene encodes CDR1 SNHLY and CDR2 FYNNEI. CDR3 sequence reads: CASSAQTGAGQPQHF. The CDR3 DNA is TGTGCCAGCAGTGCCCAGACAGGGGCAGGGCAGCCCCAGCATTTT.

The V gene is TRBV11-2, the J gene TRBJ1-1; a weak D match, TRBD1 (6 bases). Germline V gene data show CDR1 as SGHAT and CDR2 as FQNNGV. V gave up 5 bases and J gave up 2 bases, with 12 bases separating them. The CDR3 extends over 14 amino acids. The chain's CDR3 is CASSDQGQNTEAFF. The CDR3 DNA sequence: TGTGCCAGCAGCGACCAGGGACAAAACACTGAAGCTTTCTTT. Using reference TRBV11-2 and TRBJ1-1 for the parts outside the CDR3, the full variable domain is EAGVAQSPRYKIIEKRQSVAFWCNPISGHATLYWYQQILGQGPKLLIQFQNNGVVDDSQLPKDRFSAERLKGVDSTLKIQPAKLEDSAVYLCASSDQGQNTEAFFGQGTRLTVV.

The chain combines TRBV28 with TRBJ2-4, with D possibly matching TRBD2 (6 bases). This CDR3 has 15 amino acids. Germline-derived CDR1 and CDR2 are MDHEN and SYDVKM. V dropped 2 bases and J dropped 5 bases, with 13 bases sitting between them. CDR3 loop: CASSLRGGNQNIQYF. In DNA form, the CDR3 reads TGTGCCAGCAGTTTACGTGGGGGGAATCAAAACATTCAGTACTTC. The entire variable domain, with the rest obtained from reference TRBV28 and TRBJ2-4, is as follows: DVKVTQSSRYLVKRTGEKVFLECVQDMDHENMFWYRQDPGLGLRLIYFSYDVKMKEKGDIPEGYSVSREKKERFSLILESASTNQTSMYLCASSLRGGNQNIQYFGAGTRLSVL.

The V and J genes are TRBV11-3 and TRBJ2-3, with D maybe TRBD2 (7 bases). The CDR3 loop spans 13 amino acids. CDR1 and CDR2 from the germline V gene are SGHNT and YENEEA. V dropped 6 bases and J dropped 8 bases, with 15 bases sitting between them. The CDR3 nucleotides read TGTGCCAGCAGGGGACAAGGGAGGGGTACGCAGTATTTT. It specifies CASRGQGRGTQYF.

The V and J genes are TRBV7-9 and TRBJ2-1; 8 bases match TRBD2. V was clipped by 2 bases and J by 5 bases; unmatched bases: 5. This CDR3 contains 15 residues. Looked up from germline, CDR1 is SEHNR and CDR2 is FQNEAQ (reference sequence). This chain's CDR3 is CASSLIAGSNNEQFF. CDR3 in DNA: TGTGCCAGCAGCTTAATAGCGGGATCCAACAATGAGCAGTTCTTC.

The V gene is TRBV15, the J gene TRBJ1-2; possibly TRBD1 for D (5 bases). Between the trimmed V and J ends, which lost 5 bases and 2 bases, there was a span of 27 bases. The CDR3 has 19 amino acids. The V gene's germline CDR1 is LNHNV and CDR2 YYDKDF (reference sequence). DNA of the CDR3: TGTGCCACCAGCGGGCCGGAGGAGGGGCGCTTTTCAGCCAACTATGGCTACACCTTC. Residues: CATSGPEEGRFSANYGYTF.

The chain is built from TRBV20-1 and TRBJ2-3; the D is unclear. The CDR3 contains 11 residues. V was clipped by 3 bases and J by 5 bases, with 6 bases between them. Germline CDR1 reads DFQATT; CDR2 reads SNEGSKA (reference sequence). CDR3 sequence (DNA): TGCAGTGCTAGGTACGAAGATACGCAGTATTTT. It is translated as CSARYEDTQYF.

This chain links TRBV6-1 with TRBJ2-1; TRBD2 might be the D (6 bases). Germline V gives CDR1 MNHNS, CDR2 SASEGT. V was cut by 6 bases and J by 8 bases, with 14 bases left in between. CDR3 length equals 13 residues. The CDR3 loop is CASSTSLQYEQFF. In DNA, the CDR3 is TGTGCCAGCAGCACTAGCCTGCAGTATGAGCAGTTCTTC.

The CDR3 loop is CASSFDTSYGYTF. CDR3 sequence (DNA): TGCGCCAGCAGCTTCGACACCAGCTATGGCTACACCTTC. The rearrangement joins TRBV5-1 to TRBJ1-2, with D unclear. Germline V CDR1 and CDR2: SGHRS, YFSETQ. V lost 2 bases to trimming and J lost 4 bases, with 9 bases between them. The CDR3 length is 13 residues.

This chain uses TRBV7-9 with TRBJ2-3; D gene unclear. The germline V gene encodes CDR1 SEHNR and CDR2 FQNEAQ (reference sequence). The V end was cut by 5 bases, the J end by 0 bases, with 12 bases between. This CDR3 spans 15 amino acids. In DNA form, the CDR3 reads TGTGCCAGCAGCCCCGGATTCACTAGCACAGATACGCAGTATTTT. This gives the protein CASSPGFTSTDTQYF.